These 28 T cell receptor beta chains were all obtained from the same sample, sequenced in a study of T-cell reconstitution after alpha-beta-depleted transplantation in children. Library preparation (for TCRbeta) was performed with unique molecular identifiers. TCRdb re-called the PCR reads through MiXCR, storing one row per CDR3 protein. This table has some 240,000 distinct CDR3 sequences, around 11% appearing once. The source material was PBMCs from the stem cell graft donor, sampled from the stem cell graft. The receptor source for this set is a human donor who donated a stem cell graft to a child with acute lymphoblastic leukemia.

This clonotype came up many times. The chain is built from TRBV6-2 or TRBV6-3 and TRBJ2-7, with D uncertain. Germline V gene lookup returns CDR1 MNHEY and CDR2 SVGEGT. Deletions cut 2 bases from V and 1 base from J, with 12 bases between. The CDR3 is 15 amino acids. The CDR3, as DNA: TGTGCCAGCAGTTACCCCTACCTAAGTTCCTACGAGCAGTACTTC. Translating it yields CASSYPYLSSYEQYF.

The table lists this clonotype with many counts. The chain has TRBV7-9 and TRBJ2-7; tentatively, D is TRBD1 (6 bases). Germline V gives CDR1 SEHNR, CDR2 FQNEAQ (reference sequence). The CDR3 runs 15 residues. V was pared by 3 bases and J by 2 bases, with 14 bases between. CDR3 nucleotide sequence: TGTGCCAGCAGCTTGGGACACCTGCCCCCCTACGAGCAGTACTTC. Translated, it gives CASSLGHLPPYEQYF.

This clonotype was picked up many times. The chain recombines TRBV4-2 with TRBJ2-7, with D hard to call. The CDR3 has 15 amino acids. The V and J ends lost 3 bases and 3 bases respectively, with 15 bases between them. Germline loops: CDR1 LGHNA, CDR2 YNFKEQ. CDR3 coding DNA: TGTGCCAGCAGCCAGGCTGCCGGACCCCACTACGAGCAGTACTTC. Its protein product is CASSQAAGPHYEQYF.

The rearrangement uses TRBV27 and TRBJ2-7; D remains ambiguous. Germline loops: CDR1 MNHEY, CDR2 SMNVEV (reference sequence). V was trimmed by 1 base and J by 10 bases, leaving 8 bases between them. The CDR3 consists of 11 residues. CDR3 DNA sequence: TGTGCCAGCAGTTTATGGGGTACTCAGTACTTC. Translation gives CASSLWGTQYF.

There are many counts of this clonotype. The chain uses TRBV15 and TRBJ2-5; possibly TRBD2 for D (7 bases). The V gene's germline CDR1 is LNHNV and CDR2 YYDKDF (reference sequence). The CDR3 runs 16 residues. Trimming shortened V by 1 base and J by 7 bases, and 19 bases separated the two germline ends. The CDR3 sequence: CATSRVGGPGAGTQYF. CDR3 DNA: TGTGCCACCAGCAGAGTCGGGGGGCCAGGGGCGGGGACCCAGTACTTC.

This clonotype was seen at least ten times. The rearrangement links TRBV20-1 to TRBJ2-7; the D is unclear. Germline CDR1 DFQATT, CDR2 SNEGSKA (reference sequence). V gave up 4 bases and J gave up 2 bases, with 21 bases separating them. This CDR3 is 16 amino acids long. CDR3 bases: TGCAGTGCTACCGGAGAGACCGACGGTTATACCTACGAGCAGTACTTC. This translates into CSATGETDGYTYEQYF.

This clonotype came up a few times. J is TRBJ2-7 and V is TRBV12-3 or TRBV12-4, with 8 positions matching TRBD1. This CDR3 is built from 13 residues. V shed 3 bases and J 6 bases; nucleotides not matched to a gene: 4. The CDR3 loop is CASSLKTGAEQYF. The CDR3 DNA follows: TGTGCCAGCAGTTTGAAGACAGGGGCCGAGCAGTACTTC.

This clonotype was seen many times. This chain connects TRBV28 to TRBJ1-6; D is unclear. The CDR3 has 15 residues. The V and J ends lost 8 bases and 0 bases respectively, with 11 bases between them. The germline gives CDR1 MDHEN, CDR2 SYDVKM. The CDR3 spells CASQERGSYNSPLHF. CDR3 in DNA: TGTGCCAGCCAGGAGCGCGGCTCCTATAATTCACCCCTCCACTTT. Supplemented by reference TRBV28 and TRBJ1-6, the full variable domain reads DVKVTQSSRYLVKRTGEKVFLECVQDMDHENMFWYRQDPGLGLRLIYFSYDVKMKEKGDIPEGYSVSREKKERFSLILESASTNQTSMYLCASQERGSYNSPLHFGNGTRLTVT.

This clonotype was seen repeatedly, ten times or more. The rearrangement links TRBV25-1 to TRBJ2-2; maybe TRBD1 (5 bases). The CDR3 contains 16 residues. Germline CDR1 reads MGHDK; CDR2 reads SYGVNS. With 2 bases removed from V and 1 base from J, the gap between germline ends came to 11 bases. The CDR3 here is CASSEIRTRNTGELFF. In nucleotides, the CDR3 is TGTGCCAGCAGTGAAATACGGACAAGGAACACCGGGGAGCTGTTTTTT. The complete variable domain, with remaining parts taken from reference TRBV25-1 and TRBJ2-2, reads EADIYQTPRYLVIGTGKKITLECSQTMGHDKMYWYQQDPGMELHLIHYSYGVNSTEKGDLSSESTVSRIRTEHFPLTLESARPSHTSQYLCASSEIRTRNTGELFFGEGSRLTVL.

This clonotype was observed many times. The chain links TRBV12-3 or TRBV12-4 to TRBJ2-5; 9 positions agree with TRBD2. Trimming cost V 2 bases and J 4 bases; bases outside gene matches: 11. The CDR3 is 17 amino acids. CDR3 bases: TGTGCCAGCAGTTTACCCTGGGGGGGCGGGAGGGCAGAGACCCAGTACTTC. It specifies CASSLPWGGGRAETQYF.

This clonotype was found many times. This chain links TRBV15 with TRBJ2-2; weak D call: TRBD1 (5 bases). The germline CDR1 and CDR2 sequences are LNHNV and YYDKDF (reference sequence). With 0 bases removed from V and 0 bases from J, the gap between germline ends came to 5 bases. The CDR3 consists of 15 residues. The CDR3 sequence is CATSRETANTGELFF. CDR3 coding DNA: TGTGCCACCAGCAGAGAGACAGCGAACACCGGGGAGCTGTTTTTT.

This clonotype was observed at least ten times. The gene calls are TRBV5-1 and TRBJ1-2, with a possible D match to TRBD1 (5 bases). CDR3 length equals 15 residues. Deletions cut 4 bases from V and 4 bases from J, with 17 bases between. Germline V gives CDR1 SGHRS, CDR2 YFSETQ. CDR3 DNA: TGCGCCAGCAGCCTCATCAGGGACGGCTCCTATGGCTACACCTTC. It encodes CASSLIRDGSYGYTF.

J is TRBJ1-4 and V is TRBV19; 8 nucleotides match TRBD1. J lost 8 bases, V lost 1 base, and 9 bases had no gene match. Looked up from germline, CDR1 is LNHDA and CDR2 is SQIVND (reference sequence). The CDR3 is 16 residues long. Here the CDR3 DNA reads TGTGCCAGTAGTATAGGTACCGGGACAGGAGGAGAAAAACTGTTTTTT. It is translated as CASSIGTGTGGEKLFF.

This clonotype showed up just a few times. V and J are TRBV20-1 and TRBJ1-1; 7 nucleotides line up with TRBD1. J lost 0 bases, V lost 1 base, and 5 bases had no gene match. CDR3 length: 15 amino acids. Looked up from germline, CDR1 is DFQATT and CDR2 is SNEGSKA (reference sequence). This chain's CDR3 is CSARVPQGMNTEAFF. The CDR3 nucleotides read TGCAGTGCTAGAGTCCCACAGGGGATGAACACTGAAGCTTTCTTT.

The genes are TRBV3-1 and TRBJ1-2, with 10 bases matching TRBD1. The CDR3 is 19 amino acids. Germline V gene data show CDR1 as LGHDT and CDR2 as YNNKEL (reference sequence). V was clipped by 4 bases and J by 0 bases; unmatched bases: 14. This chain's CDR3 is CASSPVPGQGPAANYGYTF. For the CDR3, the DNA is TGTGCCAGCAGCCCCGTCCCGGGACAGGGGCCGGCGGCTAACTATGGCTACACCTTC.

At least ten counts were recorded for this clonotype. The CDR3 sequence is CASSIAGGSDTQYF. The CDR3 DNA is TGTGCCAGCAGCATCGCCGGTGGTTCAGATACGCAGTATTTT. This rearrangement joins TRBV9 to TRBJ2-3; D unclear. V was shortened by 4 bases and J by 4 bases, with 13 bases between the two germline ends. CDR3 length: 14 amino acids. Per germline, CDR1 SGDLS and CDR2 YYNGEE.

This clonotype was detected many times. The V gene is TRBV28, the J gene TRBJ2-5, with 10 bases lining up with TRBD1. V was clipped by 5 bases and J by 4 bases; unmatched bases: 7. CDR3 length equals 15 residues. Per the germline V gene, CDR1 is MDHEN and CDR2 is SYDVKM. The CDR3 sequence: CASSAGTGVGETQYF. CDR3 DNA sequence: TGTGCCAGCAGTGCCGGGACAGGGGTTGGAGAGACCCAGTACTTC.

This clonotype was recorded many times. The gene calls are TRBV7-2 and TRBJ2-2; D is unclear. Trimming removed 7 bases at V and 0 bases at J, with 6 bases between. Germline V gives CDR1 SGHTA, CDR2 FQGNSA. This CDR3 is 13 amino acids long. CDR3 sequence: CASKATNTGELFF. The CDR3 coding sequence is TGTGCCAGCAAAGCAACGAACACCGGGGAGCTGTTTTTT.

To note about this clonotype: It may be a read error: a sequence one base away is much more abundant. The rearrangement joins TRBV7-2 to TRBJ2-1; no clear D. CDR1 and CDR2 from the germline V gene are SGHTA and FQGNSA. This CDR3 has 15 amino acids. CDR3 DNA sequence: TGTGCCAGTGTCCGGGCGGAGAGCTCCCACAATGAGCAGTTCTTC. Translating it yields CASVRAESSHNEQFF.

This clonotype occurred many times. This chain's CDR3 is CASSFDSRTQYF. The DNA for the CDR3 is TGCGCCAGCAGCTTTGACAGTAGGACCCAGTACTTC. V usage is TRBV5-1 and J usage is TRBJ2-5, with TRBD1 as a possible D gene (5 bases). Trimming removed 2 bases from V and 7 bases from J, with 9 bases in between. The CDR3 loop spans 12 amino acids. Germline CDR1 is SGHRS and CDR2 is YFSETQ.

In this sample, this clonotype turned up a few times. This chain joins TRBV29-1 and TRBJ1-2; tentative D call: TRBD1 (5 bases). Trimming cost V 7 bases and J 3 bases, with 12 bases left between them. This CDR3 has 12 amino acids. From germline, CDR1 is SQVTM and CDR2 ANQGSEA. The CDR3 DNA sequence: TGCAGCGCGGTAATGGGGCACTATGGCTACACCTTC. Protein sequence: CSAVMGHYGYTF.

This clonotype was counted a few times. This chain connects TRBV5-5 to TRBJ2-2; D not resolved. V was pared by 2 bases and J by 4 bases, with 9 bases between. This CDR3 region has 14 residues. The V gene's germline CDR1 is SGHKS and CDR2 YYEKEE (reference sequence). This chain's CDR3 is CASSLAEFTGELFF. In nucleotides, the CDR3 is TGTGCCAGCAGCTTAGCTGAGTTCACCGGGGAGCTGTTTTTT.

This clonotype was observed many times. The chain employs TRBV4-2 and TRBJ2-6; 7 bases match TRBD1. The V and J ends lost 4 bases and 4 bases, in that order; junction bases with no gene match: 13. The CDR3 length is 18 residues. The germline gives CDR1 LGHNA, CDR2 YNFKEQ. DNA of the CDR3: TGTGCCAGCAGCCTAGTAGACAGGGCCTTTGAGGGGGCCAACGTCCTGACTTTC. Translated, it gives CASSLVDRAFEGANVLTF.

Many counts were recorded for this clonotype. This sequence joins TRBV20-1 and TRBJ2-7, with D hard to call. From germline, CDR1 is DFQATT and CDR2 SNEGSKA (reference sequence). V gave up 3 bases and J gave up 2 bases, with 11 bases separating them. The CDR3 runs 13 residues. The CDR3 loop is CSARIYSAYEQYF. Here the CDR3 DNA reads TGCAGTGCTAGGATCTACTCCGCCTACGAGCAGTACTTC.

This clonotype was seen many times. This sequence joins TRBV10-3 and TRBJ2-7, with D perhaps assigned TRBD1 or TRBD2 (5 bases each). The length of the CDR3 is 18 residues. The V end was cut by 3 bases, the J end by 7 bases, with 28 bases between. The germline V gene has CDR1 ENHRY and CDR2 SYGVKD. The CDR3: CAISDPDSLTRATTEQYF. The CDR3 DNA is TGTGCCATCAGTGACCCTGACAGCCTAACTAGGGCTACTACAGAGCAGTACTTC.

This clonotype was detected a few times. The rearrangement links TRBV7-9 to TRBJ2-1, with TRBD1 as a possible D gene (6 bases). V lost 5 bases and J 5 bases, leaving 16 bases between the germline ends. The CDR3 covers 15 residues. The germline gives CDR1 SEHNR, CDR2 FQNEAQ (reference sequence). In DNA form, the CDR3 reads TGTGCCAGCAGCCAAACCAGGGGAGAGCACAATGAGCAGTTCTTC. Protein product: CASSQTRGEHNEQFF.

This clonotype was detected ten times or more. The chain links TRBV5-1 to TRBJ1-1; 7 bases are shared with TRBD1. CDR1 is SGHRS and CDR2 is YFSETQ in the germline V gene. V dropped 4 bases and J dropped 3; count of bases not matched to a gene: 9. The CDR3 totals 15 residues. As DNA, the CDR3 is TGCGCCAGCAGCCCGGCGACAGGGCGGGACACTGAAGCTTTCTTT. This encodes CASSPATGRDTEAFF.

This clonotype was seen many times. V gene TRBV12-3 or TRBV12-4 combines with J gene TRBJ1-5; TRBD1 agrees at 7 bases. This CDR3 comprises 15 residues. Germline trimming cut 5 bases from V and 4 bases from J; bases unmatched to any gene: 8. CDR3 residues: CASSPQGQSNQPQHF. The CDR3 nucleotides are TGTGCCAGCAGTCCGCAGGGACAGAGTAATCAGCCCCAGCATTTT.